These T cell receptor beta chains were read from a single sample in a study of control samples from healthy donors and cancer patients. TCRdb keeps only in-frame clones here, not all; method: immunoSEQ multiplex PCR. The sample carries roughly 120,000 clones, more than 75% recorded once. Sequenced input: blood. These receptors all stem from a woman aged 65 to 85 in good health. Both conserved end residues are part of each CDR3. Each record gives: J gene, V gene, D gene, CDR3 protein, CDR3 DNA. The D gene is left open where the match is weak.

J gene: TRBJ1-5
V gene: TRBV24-1
D gene: NA
CDR3 protein: CATRPGDNQPQHF
CDR3 DNA: TGTGCCACCAGACCAGGGGATAATCAGCCCCAGCATTTT

J gene: TRBJ2-3
V gene: TRBV11-2
D gene: NA
CDR3 protein: CASSLDSTDTQYF
CDR3 DNA: TGTGCCAGCAGCCTCGACAGCACAGATACGCAGTATTTT

J gene: TRBJ2-3
V gene: TRBV5-1
D gene: NA
CDR3 protein: CASSFGNGATDTQYF
CDR3 DNA: TGCGCCAGCAGCTTTGGTAATGGGGCCACAGATACGCAGTATTTT

J gene: TRBJ2-7
V gene: TRBV19
D gene: NA
CDR3 protein: CASRPRPGTLTIISYEQYF
CDR3 DNA: TGTGCCAGTAGGCCACGGCCCGGGACACTGACTATTATCTCCTACGAGCAGTACTTC

J gene: TRBJ2-1
V gene: TRBV19
D gene: TRBD1
CDR3 protein: CASSISGTGITYNEQFF
CDR3 DNA: TGTGCCAGTAGTATAAGTGGGACAGGGATTACCTACAATGAGCAGTTCTTC

J gene: TRBJ1-1
V gene: TRBV19
D gene: NA
CDR3 protein: CASSPRVIGTEAFF
CDR3 DNA: TGTGCCAGTAGTCCCAGGGTTATAGGCACTGAAGCTTTCTTT

J gene: TRBJ2-5
V gene: TRBV18
D gene: TRBD2
CDR3 protein: CASSPPTRTSPYQETQYF
CDR3 DNA: TGTGCCAGCTCACCACCTACGAGGACTAGCCCGTACCAAGAGACCCAGTACTTC

J gene: TRBJ2-2
V gene: TRBV7-6
D gene: TRBD2
CDR3 protein: CASSLNTKLRGGATGELFF
CDR3 DNA: TGTGCCAGCAGCCTCAATACAAAACTCCGCGGGGGGGCAACCGGGGAGCTGTTTTTT

J gene: TRBJ1-1
V gene: TRBV6-1
D gene: TRBD1
CDR3 protein: CASSERRFDRDTEAFF
CDR3 DNA: TGTGCCAGCAGTGAAAGACGATTTGACAGGGACACTGAAGCTTTCTTT

J gene: TRBJ1-4
V gene: TRBV9
D gene: TRBD1
CDR3 protein: CASSGPTGTGNEKLFF
CDR3 DNA: TGTGCCAGCAGCGGCCCGACCGGGACAGGGAATGAAAAACTGTTTTTT

J gene: TRBJ1-1
V gene: TRBV18
D gene: TRBD1
CDR3 protein: CASTSGTGGTEAFF
CDR3 DNA: TGTGCCAGCACCTCCGGGACAGGGGGCACTGAAGCTTTCTTT